This T cell receptor beta chain was recovered during a study of human T cells and chemical hapten exposure. There are many counts of this clonotype. Trimming took 2 bases from V and 0 from J, leaving 10 bases between them. The CDR3 has 16 residues. Germline CDR1 reads SGHDN; CDR2 reads FVKESK. TCRdb reanalysed the RACE reads using MiXCR and keeps one entry per CDR3 protein. The sample yields approximately 85,000 distinct CDR3 sequences, 10% seen once. Time point specified: patch test 2, 6 weeks after DPC sensitization. Treatment: therapeutic diphenylcyclopropenone sensitization with weekly scalp DPC. This sequence was found in a young woman with alopecia areata. Some clones in this sample may be carry-over from other donors' samples. The sequenced sample was whole blood, obtained in connection with sensitization to the hapten diphenylcyclopropenone (DPC). The V and J genes are TRBV14 and TRBJ2-2, with D perhaps matching TRBD1 or TRBD2 (5 bases each). CDR3 loop: CASSQLRGPNTGELFF. CDR3 bases: TGTGCCAGCAGCCAATTACGGGGACCGAACACCGGGGAGCTGTTTTTT.